Detailed here is one TCR beta chain. Indicated time point: newly diagnosed GD, antithyroid drugs for less than 3 months. Extracted RNA from PBMCs served as the source of the TCR library. CDR3 regions were amplified by Arm-PCR using iRepertoire HTBI primers to build TCR beta libraries. TCRdb reanalysed the multiplex PCR reads using MiXCR and keeps one entry per CDR3 protein. In the table there are 500,000 to 700,000 distinct CDR3 sequences, about 15% of which are singletons. The germline CDR1 and CDR2 sequences are SGHVS and FQNEAQ. V was shortened by 1 base and J by 8 bases, with 18 bases between the two germline ends. The CDR3 spans 15 residues. The data derive from a study of regulatory T cells in long-lasting Graves disease. On the study more broadly: Less than 3 months of antithyroid drugs had been taken by newly diagnosed Graves' patients.

These data were also reused for a study on T cells in Graves' hyperthyroidism and ophthalmopathy. That work adds: Exclusion followed for patients with uncontrolled infection, other autoimmune disease, pregnancy or lactation. A first-round RT-PCR of the TCR CDR3 used the HTBI primer set. A 13 V-J model separated ophthalmopathy from stable hyperthyroidism.

The sequencing used peripheral blood mononuclear cells (PBMCs), collected at new diagnosis, from a patient treated with antithyroid drugs. The TCR sequence derives from a woman younger than 45 with Graves disease. The genes are TRBV7-8 and TRBJ2-7, with TRBD1 as a possible D gene (6 bases). The CDR3 spells CASSLVTPPQGQQYF. DNA for the CDR3: TGTGCCAGCAGCTTAGTCACCCCCCCCCAGGGGCAGCAGTACTTC.